This T cell receptor (beta chain) was identified during a study of blood T cell repertoires in COVID-19. Study summary: Collection of acute and convalescent COVID-19 samples took place in the United States, Italy and Spain. Nucleic acid was either cDNA or gDNA, and it came from T cells, B-cell-depleted T cells, or PBMCs.

In the original analysis: Amplifying reference gene primers gave estimates of nucleated cell counts. Repertoires were generated with immunoSEQ multiplex PCR, while TCRdb's copy carries only in-frame clones and drops some. V, J and clone size are those of that table, while D and trimming were read from the DNA. In the table there are 55,000 to 70,000 clones, about four fifths of which are singletons. This sequence originates from a woman of 80 years or more with acute or convalescent COVID-19. Sequences were obtained from peripheral blood.

DNA of the CDR3: TGTGCCAGCAGCTTTCGGGCAGGGGAGAACACCGGGGAGCTGTTTTTT. It is translated as CASSFRAGENTGELFF. This chain connects TRBV7-6 to TRBJ2-2, with D perhaps matching TRBD1 (6 bases). The germline V and J ends were trimmed by 3 bases and 1 base, with 12 bases remaining between them. CDR3 length equals 16 residues. The germline V gene has CDR1 SGHVS and CDR2 FNYEAQ.